This record covers a single T cell receptor (beta chain). This entry belongs to a study of blood T cells in healthy people across ages. CDR3 length: 18 residues. Germline V gene sequence: CDR1 MNHEY, CDR2 SMNVEV (reference sequence). The J segment lost 4 bases and the V segment lost 2 bases, leaving 16 bases of the junction unmatched. For the second PCR, which ran for about 6 to 12 cycles, a sample-barcoded 5' primer and a J-beta primer mix were used. TCRdb processed the 5' RACE reads anew with MiXCR; each CDR3 protein has one entry. The repertoire holds 1,500,000 or so distinct CDR3 sequences, approximately 63% seen once, with over 5% in the top ten.

J is TRBJ1-1 and V is TRBV27; 7 nucleotides align to TRBD1. This clonotype was sampled from a man aged 18 to 29 in good health. Sequenced input: blood. The CDR3 coding sequence is TGTGCCAGCAGTTTAATACGATACCGCCGGGACAGATTCACTGAAGCTTTCTTT. This sequence encodes CASSLIRYRRDRFTEAFF.